The source of this T cell receptor (beta chain) is a study of beta chain features in type 1 diabetes. Germline V gene sequence: CDR1 SQVTM, CDR2 ANQGSEA. CDR3 length equals 15 residues. Expressed TCRB transcripts were sequenced because the isolated RNA had all been reverse transcribed beforehand. TCRdb's copy holds only in-frame clones and misses some; the assay was immunoSEQ multiplex PCR. The repertoire consists of 630,000 or so clones, with 11% to 15% occurring once and the leading ten covering approximately 0.043%. This clone was counted only a few times. Antigen unknown. Whole-study findings and limits: Type 1 diabetes patients had moderately but significantly shorter TCRB CDR3s in all four CD4+ subsets.

The receptor was isolated from a young man with type 1 diabetes. The sample consisted of naive CD4+ T cells from blood. The chain employs TRBV29-1 and TRBJ2-5; 9 positions agree with TRBD2. TRBJ2-7 explains the end of the DNA better; the J call may be wrong. CDR3 residues: CSVNGDSGSSYEQYF. The CDR3, as DNA: TGCAGCGTCAACGGAGATAGCGGGAGCTCCTACGAGCAGTACTTC.